This TCR beta chain was profiled in a study of blood T cell repertoires in COVID-19. Background on the study: Collection of acute and convalescent COVID-19 samples took place in the United States, Italy and Spain.

The CDR3 runs to 16 residues. Trimming shortened V by 5 bases and J by 10 bases, and 24 bases separated the two germline ends. Germline CDR1 SGHTA, CDR2 FQGNSA. Assay used: immunoSEQ multiplex PCR; TCRdb lists only in-frame clones, some missing. The table includes about 88,000 clones, roughly 88% detected once. The V call is TRBV7-2, the J call TRBJ1-5; the D gene is possibly TRBD1 (6 bases). The receptor comes from a woman aged 80 or over with acute or convalescent COVID-19. Sequences were obtained from peripheral blood. CDR3 in DNA: TGTGCCAGCAGCCCGGACAGTGGAAGGAGAATCAACCCCCAGCATTTT. Its translation is CASSPDSGRRINPQHF.